This T cell receptor beta chain was recovered during a study of T cells in localized non-small cell lung cancer (dated by TCRdb to the early 2020s). As for the study more broadly: Comparing tumors with uninvolved tumor-adjacent lungs, the study looked at the T cell repertoires of approximately 250 patients with early-stage NSCLC. All 220 or so NSCLC patients in the cohort were treatment-naive and had localized lung tumors that were resected. NSCLC patients had a mean age of around 66 years, and around 140 were male and 85 to 110 female. Study-wide findings and limitations: Higher blood T cell density associated with longer overall survival, while higher adjacent-lung clonality associated with shorter survival. Because multi-region tumor sequencing was not done, intratumor heterogeneity could not be ruled out. Since the design was exploratory, TCR variables were selected using unadjusted p-values with no false-discovery rate correction. A median of around 60 of the top 100 tumor clones turned up in the paired uninvolved adjacent lung, and 25 to 30 of those clones also ranked among the top 100 of that same adjacent lung. Uninvolved tumor-adjacent lung showed the highest T cell clonality, higher than tumor, which suggests more focused antigenic responses in the uninvolved tumor-adjacent lung.

TCR beta CDR3 regions were sequenced from DNA using the immunoSEQ Assay. The authors' pipeline ran thus. To compute T cell density, TCR beta template counts were normalized to usable DNA, which was estimated by amplifying housekeeping genes. Richness was estimated using the preseqR package, with extrapolation to 400,000 templates for PBMC samples and to 120,000 templates for tissue samples. Clonality was calculated as one minus Pielou's evenness. To identify tissue-enriched TCRs, differential abundance testing was run on productive amino-acid clonotypes with a minimum total count of 5 and an alpha of 0.1. Repertoire overlap between compartments was quantified with the Jaccard Index and Morisita Overlap Index. GLIPH grouped TCR beta CDR3s together with public tetramer-defined viral CDR3s, and a viral motif had to include at least three viral sequences and also show V-gene enrichment. This immuneACCESS table, as held by TCRdb, lists in-frame sequences with V and J called but not all clones. Of the missing ones, under half trace to an unresolved V gene in checked studies; the others have no known cause. V and J calls and clone size are as listed in that table; D and trimming were resolved from the DNA. In this sample the table shows 33,000 or so clones, roughly 80% of which occur a single time. Approximately 15% of the sample lies in the top ten.

This clone has just one count. No antigen is known for it. No base quality information exists; no much larger clone differs at one position. Taken from cysteine to phenylalanine, the CDR3 has 14 residues. Only CDR3 DNA is held: 42 bases, read in frame from base 1. V was cut back by 5 bases and J by 4 bases, leaving a gap of 11 bases between them. Reading the germline V gene gives CDR1 SGHAT and CDR2 FQNNGV. At diagnosis, peripheral blood, uninvolved tumor-adjacent lung and tumor were collected and stored as a combination of fresh-frozen and FFPE material. For TCR repertoire profiling, blood samples were analyzed as peripheral blood mononuclear cells.

The sequence was obtained from a male donor aged 60 or older with stage III squamous cell lung carcinoma. The source was peripheral blood, collected before any cancer treatment. The receptor chain draws on TRBV11-2 and TRBJ1-4; a tentative D call is TRBD1 (5 bases match). CDR3 sequence: CASSLYGGNEKLFF. The sequenced DNA: TGTGCCAGCAGCCTCTACGGGGGTAATGAAAAACTGTTTTTT. The reference TRBV11-2 and TRBJ1-4 proteins fill in what lies around the CDR3, so the full variable domain reads EAGVAQSPRYKIIEKRQSVAFWCNPISGHATLYWYQQILGQGPKLLIQFQNNGVVDDSQLPKDRFSAERLKGVDSTLKIQPAKLEDSAVYLCASSLYGGNEKLFFGSGTQLSVL.